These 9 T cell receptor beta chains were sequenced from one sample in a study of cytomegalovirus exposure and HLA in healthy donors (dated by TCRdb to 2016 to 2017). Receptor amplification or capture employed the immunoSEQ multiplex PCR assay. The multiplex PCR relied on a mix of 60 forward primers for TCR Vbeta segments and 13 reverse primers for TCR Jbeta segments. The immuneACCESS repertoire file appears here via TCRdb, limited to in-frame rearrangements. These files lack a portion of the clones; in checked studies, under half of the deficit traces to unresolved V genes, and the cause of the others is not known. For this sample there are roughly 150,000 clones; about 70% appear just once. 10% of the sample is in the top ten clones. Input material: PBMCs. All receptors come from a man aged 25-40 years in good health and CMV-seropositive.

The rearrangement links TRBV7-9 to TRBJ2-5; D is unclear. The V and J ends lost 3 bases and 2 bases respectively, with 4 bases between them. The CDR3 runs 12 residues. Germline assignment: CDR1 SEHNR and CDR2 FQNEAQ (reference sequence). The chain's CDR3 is CASSLEQETQYF. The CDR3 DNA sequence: TGTGCCAGCAGCTTGGAGCAAGAGACCCAGTACTTC.

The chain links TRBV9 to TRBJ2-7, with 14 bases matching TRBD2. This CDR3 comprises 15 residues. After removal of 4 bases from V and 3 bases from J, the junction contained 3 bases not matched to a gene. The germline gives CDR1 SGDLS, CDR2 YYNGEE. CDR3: CASSTGLAGVYEQYF. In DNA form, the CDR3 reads TGTGCCAGCAGCACGGGACTAGCGGGAGTCTACGAGCAGTACTTC. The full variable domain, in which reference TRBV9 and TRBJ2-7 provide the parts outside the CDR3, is DSGVTQTPKHLITATGQRVTLRCSPRSGDLSVYWYQQSLDQGLQFLIQYYNGEERAKGNILERFSAQQFPDLHSELNLSSLELGDSALYFCASSTGLAGVYEQYFGPGTRLTVT.

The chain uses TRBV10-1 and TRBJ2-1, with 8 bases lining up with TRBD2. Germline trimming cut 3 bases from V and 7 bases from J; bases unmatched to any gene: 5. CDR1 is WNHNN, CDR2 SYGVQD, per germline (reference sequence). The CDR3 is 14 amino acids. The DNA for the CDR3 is TGCGCCAGCAGTGATATCGGGGGGGAAAATGAGCAGTTCTTC. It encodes CASSDIGGENEQFF.

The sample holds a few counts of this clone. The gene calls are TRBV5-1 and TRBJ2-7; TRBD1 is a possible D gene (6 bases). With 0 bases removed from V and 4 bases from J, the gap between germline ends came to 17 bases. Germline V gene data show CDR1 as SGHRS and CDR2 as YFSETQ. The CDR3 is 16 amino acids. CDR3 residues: CASSLEGGPSNYEQYF. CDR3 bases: TGCGCCAGCAGCTTGGAAGGGGGACCCTCAAATTACGAGCAGTACTTC.

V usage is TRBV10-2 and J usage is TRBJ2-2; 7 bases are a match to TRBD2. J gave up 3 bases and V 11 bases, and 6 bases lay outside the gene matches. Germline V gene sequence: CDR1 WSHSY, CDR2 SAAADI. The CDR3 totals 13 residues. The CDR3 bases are TGCGCCGGGGGAGGGGAGTACACCGGGGAGCTGTTTTTT. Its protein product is CAGGGEYTGELFF.

The CDR3 nucleotides read TGTGCCAGCAGCTACTCCAGTCTAGACGAGCAGTACTTC. Encoded protein: CASSYSSLDEQYF. The V call is TRBV13, the J call TRBJ2-5; D not certain. The tail of the sequence fits TRBJ2-7 better, so the J call may be wrong. The CDR3 length is 13 residues. Germline CDR1 and CDR2: PRHDT and FYEKMQ (reference sequence).

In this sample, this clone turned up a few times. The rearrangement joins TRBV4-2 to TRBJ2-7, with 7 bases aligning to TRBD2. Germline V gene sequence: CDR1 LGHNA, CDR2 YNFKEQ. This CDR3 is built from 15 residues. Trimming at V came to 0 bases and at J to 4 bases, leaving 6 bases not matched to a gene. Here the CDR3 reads CASSQDRLAEYEQYF. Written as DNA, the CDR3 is TGTGCCAGCAGCCAAGATCGGCTAGCGGAATACGAGCAGTACTTC.

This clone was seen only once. DNA of the CDR3: TGTGCCAGCAGCCGCGCGGGGACCGGGGAGCTGTTTTTT. As protein: CASSRAGTGELFF. This chain connects TRBV5-6 to TRBJ2-2, with D possibly TRBD2 on 6 matching bases. Germline V gene data show CDR1 as SGHDT and CDR2 as YYEEEE. The V and J ends lost 4 bases and 5 bases respectively, with 9 bases between them. This CDR3 is built from 13 residues. The whole variable domain, filled in from reference TRBV5-6 and TRBJ2-2, reads DAGVTQSPTHLIKTRGQQVTLRCSPKSGHDTVSWYQQALGQGPQFIFQYYEEEERQRGNFPDRFSGHQFPNYSSELNVNALLLGDSALYLCASSRAGTGELFFGEGSRLTVL.

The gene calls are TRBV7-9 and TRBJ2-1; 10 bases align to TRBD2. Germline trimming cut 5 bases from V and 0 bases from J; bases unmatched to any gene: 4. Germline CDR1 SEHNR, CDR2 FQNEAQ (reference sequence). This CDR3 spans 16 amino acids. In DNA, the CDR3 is TGTGCCAGCAGCCCCGCTAGCGGGAGCTCCTACAATGAGCAGTTCTTC. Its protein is CASSPASGSSYNEQFF.